Presented here are 20 T cell receptor beta chains from one specimen sequenced in a study of T-cell reconstitution after alpha-beta-depleted transplantation in children. Unique molecular identifiers tagged the TCRbeta library. Via MiXCR, TCRdb re-called the PCR reads, giving one row per CDR3 protein. The sample yields about 440,000 distinct CDR3 sequences, 43% seen once. The sample was PBMCs, taken before TCRalphabeta/CD19-depleted stem cell transplant. These receptors were obtained from a girl aged 2 to 10 with aplastic anemia, due to receive a stem cell transplant.

This clonotype was recorded at least ten times. The chain couples TRBV20-1 to TRBJ2-3; 9 bases line up with TRBD2. Germline V gene lookup returns CDR1 DFQATT and CDR2 SNEGSKA (reference sequence). The CDR3 has 15 amino acids. After removal of 1 base from V and 1 base from J, the junction contained 3 bases not matched to a gene. CDR3 nucleotide sequence: TGCAGTGCTAGAGCGCCTAGCGGGGGCACAGATACGCAGTATTTT. It is translated as CSARAPSGGTDTQYF.

This chain links TRBV10-3 with TRBJ2-7; 7 bases agree with TRBD1. V lost 2 bases to trimming and J lost 2 bases; unmatched junction nucleotides: 3. There are 14 residues in the CDR3. Per the germline V gene, CDR1 is ENHRY and CDR2 is SYGVKD. CDR3 sequence: CAISEEGATYEQYF. In DNA, the CDR3 is TGTGCCATCAGTGAGGAGGGGGCCACCTACGAGCAGTACTTC.

This clonotype was seen repeatedly, ten times or more. This sequence joins TRBV5-1 and TRBJ2-3, with D unclear. Germline V lookup: CDR1 SGHRS, CDR2 YFSETQ. This CDR3 comprises 14 residues. The V and J ends lost 4 bases and 6 bases respectively, with 15 bases between them. The CDR3 region has the DNA TGCGCCAGCAGCGAGCCCCCCAGCGTCGATACGCAGTATTTT. This encodes CASSEPPSVDTQYF. Combining the CDR3 with reference TRBV5-1 and TRBJ2-3 gives the whole variable domain KAGVTQTPRYLIKTRGQQVTLSCSPISGHRSVSWYQQTPGQGLQFLFEYFSETQRNKGNFPGRFSGRQFSNSRSEMNVSTLELGDSALYLCASSEPPSVDTQYFGPGTRLTVL.

The V gene is TRBV12-3 or TRBV12-4, the J gene TRBJ2-1; D is ambiguous. V gave up 5 bases and J gave up 10 bases, with 12 bases separating them. CDR3 length equals 12 residues. The CDR3 is CASSLHTGEQFF. The CDR3 DNA follows: TGTGCCAGCAGTCTGCATACGGGCGAGCAGTTCTTC.

The chain recombines TRBV12-3 or TRBV12-4 with TRBJ2-1, with 9 bases aligning to TRBD2. J was trimmed by 2 bases and V by 5 bases; bases with no gene match: 4. This CDR3 is built from 15 residues. The CDR3 here is CASSTSGRTYNEQFF. In DNA, the CDR3 is TGTGCCAGCAGTACTAGCGGGCGGACCTACAATGAGCAGTTCTTC.

This clonotype was recorded at least ten times. The J gene is TRBJ2-7, the V gene TRBV7-8; 7 bases map to TRBD1. Germline V gene data show CDR1 as SGHVS and CDR2 as FQNEAQ. This CDR3 region has 14 residues. V was pared by 1 base and J by 7 bases, with 7 bases of the junction left unmatched. CDR3 in DNA: TGTGCCAGCAGCTTAGGGGCCAAGGGGGCGGAGCAGTACTTC. It yields the protein CASSLGAKGAEQYF.

This rearrangement joins TRBV9 to TRBJ2-7; no reliable D call. This CDR3 comprises 15 residues. CDR1 is SGDLS and CDR2 is YYNGEE in the germline V gene. Trimming removed 0 bases from V and 4 bases from J, with 14 bases in between. The CDR3 protein is CASSVAGSVGYEQYF. The CDR3 DNA sequence: TGTGCCAGCAGCGTAGCCGGAAGCGTCGGTTACGAGCAGTACTTC.

As to this clonotype: One junction end does not reproduce the germline sequence, and a read error may be involved. The chain joins TRBV20-1 to TRBJ2-7; 9 nucleotides agree with TRBD2. The CDR3 has 14 amino acids. Germline V CDR1 and CDR2: DFQATT, SNEGSKA (reference sequence). CDR3 in DNA: TGCAGTGCTTTGACTAGCGGCCGTTCCTCCGAGCAGTACTTC. As protein: CSALTSGRSSEQYF.

The gene calls are TRBV20-1 and TRBJ2-5; no reliable D call. Germline-derived CDR1 and CDR2 are DFQATT and SNEGSKA (reference sequence). Trimming took 0 bases from V and 2 from J, leaving 10 bases between them. This CDR3 spans 14 amino acids. CDR3 region: CSARDVGVQETQYF. CDR3 nucleotide sequence: TGCAGTGCTAGAGATGTTGGGGTACAAGAGACCCAGTACTTC.

This clonotype was seen at least ten times. The genes are TRBV12-3 or TRBV12-4 and TRBJ2-3; 10 bases line up with TRBD2. V lost 7 bases and J lost 5; bases outside the gene matches: 9. The CDR3 is made up of 15 amino acids. The DNA for the CDR3 is TGTGCCAGCAACCCAGCGGGAGGGCCTGGAGATACGCAGTATTTT. Its translation: CASNPAGGPGDTQYF.

In its sample, this clonotype was seen many times. The V call is TRBV5-6, the J call TRBJ2-7; 9 bases fit TRBD1. Germline V gene sequence: CDR1 SGHDT, CDR2 YYEEEE. V shed 3 bases, J shed 3 bases, and the junction held 10 bases outside the gene matches. The CDR3 is 16 residues long. In nucleotides, the CDR3 is TGTGCCAGCAGCTCGACCTCCGGGACAGGGCGCTACGAGCAGTACTTC. The encoded protein is CASSSTSGTGRYEQYF.

The chain employs TRBV5-1 and TRBJ1-2; unclear D gene. CDR1 SGHRS and CDR2 YFSETQ come from the germline V gene. V lost 0 bases and J lost 7, with 19 bases in between. The CDR3 length is 16 residues. The CDR3 loop reads CASSLEGSGLAGGYTF. The CDR3 coding sequence is TGCGCCAGCAGCTTGGAAGGCTCCGGGCTGGCGGGTGGCTACACCTTC.

In this sample, this clonotype turned up a few times. The CDR3, as DNA: TGTGCCAGTAGGGACCGTTCTTACGAGCAGTACTTC. Translation: CASRDRSYEQYF. V and J are TRBV6-5 and TRBJ2-7; D may match TRBD1 or TRBD2 (5 bases each). CDR3 length equals 12 residues. Looked up from germline, CDR1 is MNHEY and CDR2 is SVGAGI. V dropped 9 bases and J dropped 4 bases, with 13 bases sitting between them.

The chain recombines TRBV7-8 with TRBJ2-7, with 7 bases aligning to TRBD2. The V segment lost 8 bases and the J segment 5 bases; nucleotides outside the gene matches: 6. This CDR3 is 12 amino acids long. Germline CDR1 and CDR2: SGHVS and FQNEAQ. DNA for the CDR3: TGTGCCAGCCGGAGCCGGGAGGACGAGCAGTACTTC. Its translation is CASRSREDEQYF.

This chain links TRBV12-3 or TRBV12-4 with TRBJ1-5, with a weak D call TRBD1 (6 bases). The CDR3 loop spans 11 amino acids. The V gene lost 8 bases and the J gene lost 10 bases, with 12 bases spanning the gap. In DNA form, the CDR3 reads TGTGCCAGCTTGGGAGGGGGTCCCCAGCATTTT. This sequence encodes CASLGGGPQHF.

This clonotype was counted many times. CDR3 coding DNA: TGCAGCGTTGAAAGTGGTACGCAGTATTTT. Protein: CSVESGTQYF. J is TRBJ2-3 and V is TRBV29-1; D is unresolved. The length of the CDR3 is 10 residues. Germline V gene data show CDR1 as SQVTM and CDR2 as ANQGSEA. V was cut by 2 bases and J by 8 bases, with 5 bases left in between.

This clonotype was counted many times. V usage is TRBV12-3 or TRBV12-4 and J usage is TRBJ1-6, with 7 bases aligning to TRBD1. V was clipped by 3 bases and J by 8 bases; unmatched bases: 4. The CDR3 covers 14 residues. The CDR3 region has the DNA TGTGCCAGCAGTTTGAAGGGGGCAGATTCACCCCTCCACTTT. Translation: CASSLKGADSPLHF.

The J gene is TRBJ2-3, the V gene TRBV12-3 or TRBV12-4; no clear D. CDR3 length: 13 amino acids. With 6 bases removed from V and 5 bases from J, the gap between germline ends came to 12 bases. The CDR3 here is CASSGSQGDTQYF. CDR3 DNA sequence: TGTGCCAGCAGCGGGTCCCAAGGAGATACGCAGTATTTT.

V usage is TRBV6-2 or TRBV6-3 and J usage is TRBJ1-1; 8 bases map to TRBD1. CDR1 is MNHEY, CDR2 SVGEGT, per germline. Losses at the gene ends were 7 bases for V and 5 bases for J; bases not matched to a gene: 12. The CDR3 is made up of 15 amino acids. The CDR3 is CASTLGQGAPTEAFF. CDR3 DNA sequence: TGTGCCAGCACCCTGGGGCAGGGGGCCCCAACTGAAGCTTTCTTT.

This clonotype was observed a handful of times. The CDR3 nucleotides read TGTGCCATCAGTGAGTTTGCGGGTTCAGGTAATGAGCAGTTCTTC. Its protein is CAISEFAGSGNEQFF. V gene TRBV10-3 combines with J gene TRBJ2-1; perhaps TRBD2 as D (5 bases). With 1 base removed from V and 7 bases from J, the gap between germline ends came to 14 bases. Germline CDR1 ENHRY, CDR2 SYGVKD. The CDR3 consists of 15 residues.